This T cell receptor beta chain was identified in a study of neurological immune-mediated disorders. General study results and limits: One related-CDR3 cluster, which may be a signature, held the repertoires of 18 of 34 multiple sclerosis patients after phylogenetic grouping.

The team produced cDNA through 5'RACE using 10-nucleotide random UMIs. TCRdb re-called the 5' RACE reads with MiXCR, one entry per CDR3 protein. This table holds 55,000 to 70,000 distinct CDR3 sequences, approximately 3.4% found once. Deletions cut 1 base from V and 3 bases from J, with 10 bases between. The CDR3 is 14 residues long. This clonotype was observed many times. As yet, its antigen is unknown. Source material: PBMCs. The V call is TRBV12-3 or TRBV12-4, the J call TRBJ2-7; D remains ambiguous. This clonotype was sampled from a woman aged 50 to 60 with multiple sclerosis. The CDR3 reads CASSLGDSFYEQYF. The DNA of the CDR3 is TGTGCCAGCAGTTTAGGGGATAGCTTCTACGAGCAGTACTTC.